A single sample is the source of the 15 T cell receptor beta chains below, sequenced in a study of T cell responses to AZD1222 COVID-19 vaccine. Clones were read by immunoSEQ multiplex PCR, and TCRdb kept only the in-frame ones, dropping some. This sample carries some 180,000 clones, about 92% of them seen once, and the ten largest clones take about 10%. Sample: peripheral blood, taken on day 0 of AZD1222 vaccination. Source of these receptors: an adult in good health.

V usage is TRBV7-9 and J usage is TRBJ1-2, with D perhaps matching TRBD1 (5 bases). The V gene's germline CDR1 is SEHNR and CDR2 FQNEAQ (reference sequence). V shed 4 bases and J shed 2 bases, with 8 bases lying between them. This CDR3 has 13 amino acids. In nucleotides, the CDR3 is TGTGCCAGCAGCTCCTGGACAAACTATGGCTACACCTTC. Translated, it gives CASSSWTNYGYTF.

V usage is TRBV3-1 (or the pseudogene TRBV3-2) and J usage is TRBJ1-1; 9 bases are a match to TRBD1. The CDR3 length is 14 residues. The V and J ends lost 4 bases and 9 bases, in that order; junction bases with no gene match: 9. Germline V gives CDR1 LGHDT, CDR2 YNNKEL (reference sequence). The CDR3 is CASSPLKDRGKAFF. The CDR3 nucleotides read TGTGCCAGCAGCCCCCTAAAGGACAGGGGAAAAGCTTTCTTT.

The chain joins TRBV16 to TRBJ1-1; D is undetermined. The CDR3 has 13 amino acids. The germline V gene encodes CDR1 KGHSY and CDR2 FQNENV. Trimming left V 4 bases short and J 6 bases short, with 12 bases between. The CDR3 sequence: CASSLLTRAEAFF. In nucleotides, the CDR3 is TGTGCCAGCAGCCTCCTAACAAGGGCTGAAGCTTTCTTT.

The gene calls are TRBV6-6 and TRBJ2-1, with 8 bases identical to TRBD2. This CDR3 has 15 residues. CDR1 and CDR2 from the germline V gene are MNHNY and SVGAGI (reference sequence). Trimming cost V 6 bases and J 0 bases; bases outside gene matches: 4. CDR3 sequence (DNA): TGTGCCAGCAGGCCCGGGGGGGCCTCCTACAATGAGCAGTTCTTC. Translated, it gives CASRPGGASYNEQFF.

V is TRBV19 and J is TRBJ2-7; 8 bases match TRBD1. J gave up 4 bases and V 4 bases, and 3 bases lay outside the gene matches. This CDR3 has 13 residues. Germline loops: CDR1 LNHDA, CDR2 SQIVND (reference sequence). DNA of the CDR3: TGTGCCAGTAGTAACCAGGGGGCGTACGAGCAGTACTTC. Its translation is CASSNQGAYEQYF.

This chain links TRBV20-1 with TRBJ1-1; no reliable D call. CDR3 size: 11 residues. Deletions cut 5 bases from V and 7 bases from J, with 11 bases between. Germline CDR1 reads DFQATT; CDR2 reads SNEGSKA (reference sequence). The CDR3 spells CSAPASFEAFF. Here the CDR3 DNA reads TGCAGTGCTCCCGCGTCGTTTGAAGCTTTCTTT.

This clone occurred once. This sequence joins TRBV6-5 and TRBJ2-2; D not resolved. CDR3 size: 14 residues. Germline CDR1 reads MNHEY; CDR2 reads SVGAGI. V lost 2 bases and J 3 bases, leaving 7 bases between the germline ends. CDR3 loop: CASSYVADTGELFF. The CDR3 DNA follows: TGTGCCAGCAGTTACGTGGCAGACACCGGGGAGCTGTTTTTT.

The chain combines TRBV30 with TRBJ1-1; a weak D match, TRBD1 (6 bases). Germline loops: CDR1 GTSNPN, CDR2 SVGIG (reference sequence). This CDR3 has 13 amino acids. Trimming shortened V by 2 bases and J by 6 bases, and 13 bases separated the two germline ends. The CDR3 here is CAWSRKDRSEAFF. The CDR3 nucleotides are TGTGCCTGGAGTAGAAAGGACAGATCTGAAGCTTTCTTT.

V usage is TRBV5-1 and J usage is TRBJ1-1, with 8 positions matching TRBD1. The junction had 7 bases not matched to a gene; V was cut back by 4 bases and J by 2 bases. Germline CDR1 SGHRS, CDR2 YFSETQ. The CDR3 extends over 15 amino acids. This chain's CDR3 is CASSVDRGRNTEAFF. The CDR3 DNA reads TGCGCCAGCAGCGTAGACAGGGGCCGCAACACTGAAGCTTTCTTT.

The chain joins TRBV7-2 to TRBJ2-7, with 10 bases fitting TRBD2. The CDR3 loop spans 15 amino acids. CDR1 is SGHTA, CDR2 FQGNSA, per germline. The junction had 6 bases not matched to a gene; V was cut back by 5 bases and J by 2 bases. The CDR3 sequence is CASSLGLAATYEQYF. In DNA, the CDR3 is TGTGCCAGCAGCCTCGGACTAGCGGCCACCTACGAGCAGTACTTC.

CDR3 in amino acids: CASGNKGQGANTEAFF. CDR3 DNA sequence: TGTGCCAGCGGGAATAAGGGACAGGGGGCGAATACTGAAGCTTTCTTT. V usage is TRBV5-4 and J usage is TRBJ1-1; 12 bases map to TRBD1. CDR1 and CDR2 from the germline V gene are SGHNT and YYREEE (reference sequence). Trimming cost V 7 bases and J 5 bases; bases outside gene matches: 12. The CDR3 loop spans 16 amino acids.

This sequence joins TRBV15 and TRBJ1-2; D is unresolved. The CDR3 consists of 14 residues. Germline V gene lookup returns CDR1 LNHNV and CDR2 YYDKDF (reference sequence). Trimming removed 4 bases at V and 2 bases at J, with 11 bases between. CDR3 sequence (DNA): TGTGCCACCAGCATAGAGTTGGGGAACTATGGCTACACCTTC. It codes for CATSIELGNYGYTF.

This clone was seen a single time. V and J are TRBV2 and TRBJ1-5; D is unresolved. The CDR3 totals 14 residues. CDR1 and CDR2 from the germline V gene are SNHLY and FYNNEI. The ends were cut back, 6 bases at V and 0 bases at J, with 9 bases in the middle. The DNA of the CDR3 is TGTGCCAGCAGAGCCCCTTATAGCAATCAGCCCCAGCATTTT. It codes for CASRAPYSNQPQHF.

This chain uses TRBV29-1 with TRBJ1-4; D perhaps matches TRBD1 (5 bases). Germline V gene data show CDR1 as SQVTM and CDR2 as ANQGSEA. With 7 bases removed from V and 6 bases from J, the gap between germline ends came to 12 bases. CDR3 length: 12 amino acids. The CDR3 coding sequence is TGCAGCGGGGGCAGGGATCATGAAAAACTGTTTTTT. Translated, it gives CSGGRDHEKLFF.

The CDR3 coding sequence is TGTGCCAGCAGCTCAACCCGGGCCAAAGAGAACACTGAAGCTTTCTTT. Protein: CASSSTRAKENTEAFF. V is TRBV7-9 and J is TRBJ1-1; D is uncertain. Germline lookup yields CDR1 SEHNR and CDR2 FQNEAQ (reference sequence). The CDR3 has 16 residues. With 4 bases removed from V and 1 base from J, the gap between germline ends came to 16 bases.